The 28 T cell receptor beta chains below come from one sample, sequenced in a study of cytomegalovirus exposure and HLA in healthy donors. Primers: 60 Vbeta forward and 13 Jbeta reverse. Assay used: immunoSEQ multiplex PCR; TCRdb lists only in-frame clones, some missing. The sample lists about 140,000 clones, approximately 71% occurring once. Sequencing input: PBMCs. The receptor source for this set is a man in his forties in good health and CMV-seronegative.

The J gene is TRBJ2-1, the V gene TRBV9; TRBD2 matches at 9 bases. The CDR3 extends over 15 amino acids. V shed 4 bases and J 2 bases; nucleotides not matched to a gene: 4. Germline V gene sequence: CDR1 SGDLS, CDR2 YYNGEE. The CDR3 spells CASSLSGGTYNEQFF. The CDR3 nucleotides read TGTGCCAGCAGCTTAAGCGGGGGGACCTACAATGAGCAGTTCTTC.

The V call is TRBV25-1, the J call TRBJ1-1; 7 bases fit TRBD1. This CDR3 comprises 14 residues. The trim removed 5 bases at V and 0 bases at J, leaving 3 bases unmatched. CDR1 and CDR2 (germline): MGHDK, SYGVNS. Here the CDR3 DNA reads TGTGCCAGCAGTCTGACAGGGATGAACACTGAAGCTTTCTTT. Protein product: CASSLTGMNTEAFF.

The chain carries TRBV4-3 and TRBJ1-6; a weak D match, TRBD1 (5 bases). Germline loops: CDR1 LGHNA, CDR2 YSLEER. Trimming left V 6 bases short and J 7 bases short, with 16 bases between. CDR3 length equals 15 residues. CDR3 bases: TGCGCCAGCAGGACCCGGGGGGGGAGGAATTCACCCCTCCACTTT. It is translated as CASRTRGGRNSPLHF.

The chain links TRBV6-5 to TRBJ1-3; D unresolved. Germline V gene sequence: CDR1 MNHEY, CDR2 SVGAGI. Between the trimmed V and J ends, which lost 7 bases and 0 bases, there was a span of 13 bases. This CDR3 region has 15 residues. This CDR3 is CASTVSGDSGNTIYF. The CDR3 DNA follows: TGTGCCAGCACCGTCTCGGGAGACTCTGGAAACACCATATATTTT.

The chain recombines TRBV5-1 with TRBJ1-6; 7 nucleotides agree with TRBD1. This CDR3 spans 14 amino acids. The germline V gene has CDR1 SGHRS and CDR2 YFSETQ. V trimming: 5 bases; J trimming: 10 bases; junction bases outside the gene matches: 9. In DNA form, the CDR3 reads TGCGCCAGCAGAGAAGGGGGCGCTGCCTCACCCCTCCACTTT. It encodes CASREGGAASPLHF.

This clone was counted between two and nine times. The chain carries TRBV5-4 and TRBJ2-5; D might be TRBD1 (6 bases). Per the germline V gene, CDR1 is SGHNT and CDR2 is YYREEE (reference sequence). CDR3 size: 15 residues. The V end lost 0 bases, the J end lost 4 bases, and 13 bases lay between the germline ends. The CDR3 coding sequence is TGTGCCAGCAGCTTGGAGGGGGATGCGGGAGAGACCCAGTACTTC. The encoded protein is CASSLEGDAGETQYF.

The table lists this clone with a few counts. The CDR3 bases are TGTGCCAGCAACCCCGTTTCTAGCAAAGAGACCCAGTACTTC. It translates to CASNPVSSKETQYF. The V call is TRBV7-2, the J call TRBJ2-5; the D gene is possibly TRBD2 (5 bases). V was pared by 7 bases and J by 3 bases, with 15 bases between. Germline V gene sequence: CDR1 SGHTA, CDR2 FQGNSA. This CDR3 contains 14 residues. Full variable domain (missing parts from reference TRBV7-2 and TRBJ2-5): GAGVSQSPSNKVTEKGKDVELRCDPISGHTALYWYRQSLGQGLEFLIYFQGNSAPDKSGLPSDRFSAERTGGSVSTLTIQRTQQEDSAVYLCASNPVSSKETQYFGPGTRLLVL.

V gene TRBV15 combines with J gene TRBJ1-4; D might be TRBD1 (5 bases). The CDR3 is 15 amino acids. V lost 3 bases, J lost 6 bases, and 14 bases lay in between. Germline CDR1 is LNHNV and CDR2 is YYDKDF (reference sequence). The CDR3 reads CATSRAGGTDEKLFF. The CDR3 nucleotides read TGTGCCACCAGCAGGGCGGGAGGGACGGATGAAAAACTGTTTTTT.

This clone has just a few counts. The chain links TRBV5-1 to TRBJ1-5; D is uncertain. Germline V CDR1 and CDR2: SGHRS, YFSETQ. With 0 bases removed from V and 6 bases from J, the gap between germline ends came to 7 bases. This CDR3 is built from 13 residues. The CDR3 is CASSLDPFQPQHF. The DNA for the CDR3 is TGCGCCAGCAGCTTGGATCCGTTTCAGCCCCAGCATTTT.

The chain links TRBV25-1 to TRBJ1-1; D is perhaps TRBD1 (5 bases). Between the trimmed V and J ends, which lost 4 bases and 2 bases, there was a span of 8 bases. The CDR3 runs to 13 residues. In germline, CDR1 is MGHDK, CDR2 SYGVNS. CDR3 sequence (DNA): TGTGCCAGCAGTGGGCAGGGAAACACTGAAGCTTTCTTT. Protein: CASSGQGNTEAFF.

The chain carries TRBV4-3 and TRBJ2-2, with D possibly being TRBD2 (5 bases). The CDR3 spans 17 residues. The V end lost 1 base, the J end lost 2 bases, and 14 bases lay between the germline ends. Germline V gives CDR1 LGHNA, CDR2 YSLEER. CDR3 sequence (DNA): TGCGCCAGCAGCCAAGGCGCCGGGGTGCGAAACACCGGGGAGCTGTTTTTT. Translating it yields CASSQGAGVRNTGELFF.

This chain connects TRBV5-5 to TRBJ1-1; a weak D match, TRBD1 (6 bases). Trimming took off 3 bases at V and 3 bases at J, with 21 bases between the two ends. Germline CDR1 and CDR2: SGHKS and YYEKEE (reference sequence). This CDR3 is 17 amino acids long. DNA of the CDR3: TGTGCCAGCAGCTATCATTTGGGGGCGCGGGCGTACACTGAAGCTTTCTTT. This translates into CASSYHLGARAYTEAFF.

The table lists this clone with a few counts. This sequence joins TRBV6-5 and TRBJ1-1; no clear D gene. The germline gives CDR1 MNHEY, CDR2 SVGAGI. V was pared by 8 bases and J by 10 bases, with 17 bases between. The CDR3 is 12 residues long. The CDR3 DNA reads as TGTGCCAGCGGCCCGTATGGGCCCGGAGCTTTCTTT. Protein: CASGPYGPGAFF.

J is TRBJ2-1 and V is TRBV5-6; 9 nucleotides line up with TRBD2. The ends lost 0 bases at V and 6 bases at J; junction bases unmatched: 10. The CDR3 sequence is 17 residues long. The germline V gene encodes CDR1 SGHDT and CDR2 YYEEEE. In nucleotides, the CDR3 is TGTGCCAGCAGCTTGGGTAGCGGGGGTGGGGCCCTCAATGAGCAGTTCTTC. Protein product: CASSLGSGGGALNEQFF.

The genes are TRBV7-2 and TRBJ1-4, with D hard to call. Trimming stripped 1 base from V and 4 bases from J, with 7 bases between. The germline V gene has CDR1 SGHTA and CDR2 FQGNSA. CDR3 size: 14 residues. The CDR3 DNA follows: TGTGCCAGCAGCTTAGGCCCGGGTAATGAAAAACTGTTTTTT. It specifies CASSLGPGNEKLFF.

V and J are TRBV12-5 and TRBJ2-1, with a tentative D call TRBD2 (6 bases). Trimming cost V 7 bases and J 2 bases, with 12 bases left between them. The CDR3 length is 14 residues. The germline V gene encodes CDR1 LGHNT and CDR2 FRNRAP. CDR3 region: CASVAAGTYNEQFF. The CDR3 coding sequence is TGTGCTAGTGTCGCGGCGGGGACCTACAATGAGCAGTTCTTC.

The rearrangement joins TRBV2 to TRBJ1-6, with no clear D. Germline lookup yields CDR1 SNHLY and CDR2 FYNNEI. V lost 8 bases to trimming and J lost 0 bases, with 11 bases between them. This CDR3 is 15 amino acids long. Here the CDR3 DNA reads TGTGCCAGCCTTCCCGTGAGCTCCTATAATTCACCCCTCCACTTT. Protein sequence: CASLPVSSYNSPLHF.

This chain connects TRBV9 to TRBJ2-5; TRBD1 matches at 8 bases. Germline assignment: CDR1 SGDLS and CDR2 YYNGEE. Unmatched junction bases numbered 3, after V lost 2 bases and J lost 3 bases. CDR3 length: 14 amino acids. CDR3 DNA: TGTGCCAGCAGCGTCCAGGGGGCTGAAGAGACCCAGTACTTC. This sequence encodes CASSVQGAEETQYF. The full variable domain, with the rest looked up from reference TRBV9 and TRBJ2-5, is DSGVTQTPKHLITATGQRVTLRCSPRSGDLSVYWYQQSLDQGLQFLIQYYNGEERAKGNILERFSAQQFPDLHSELNLSSLELGDSALYFCASSVQGAEETQYFGPGTRLLVL.

The chain carries TRBV27 and TRBJ1-2; 8 bases fit TRBD1. The CDR3 is 13 amino acids. CDR1 and CDR2 from the germline V gene are MNHEY and SMNVEV (reference sequence). V shed 6 bases and J 12 bases; nucleotides not matched to a gene: 12. The CDR3 region is CASSPQPDRENTF. CDR3 in DNA: TGTGCCAGCAGCCCTCAGCCGGACAGGGAAAACACCTTC.

The chain is built from TRBV21-1 and TRBJ1-1. TRBV21-1 is annotated as a pseudogene. This CDR3 has 12 amino acids. CDR3 residues: CASSKKGGGAFF. The CDR3 nucleotides read TGTGCCAGCAGCAAAAAAGGGGGAGGGGCTTTCTTT.

The rearrangement joins TRBV5-1 to TRBJ1-6, with 10 bases lining up with TRBD1. This CDR3 is built from 17 residues. Germline V gene lookup returns CDR1 SGHRS and CDR2 YFSETQ. After removal of 4 bases from V and 4 bases from J, the junction contained 8 bases not matched to a gene. CDR3 in DNA: TGCGCCAGCAGCGTGTGGTCGGGACAGGGGTATAATTCACCCCTCCACTTT. Translation gives CASSVWSGQGYNSPLHF.

V usage is TRBV4-3 and J usage is TRBJ2-4, with 8 bases matching TRBD1. The ends lost 4 bases at V and 0 bases at J; junction bases unmatched: 11. Germline CDR1 and CDR2: LGHNA and YSLEER. This CDR3 comprises 18 residues. The DNA of the CDR3 is TGCGCCAGCAGCCTCCATGTCCAGGACAGGGTAGCCAAAAACATTCAGTACTTC. It yields the protein CASSLHVQDRVAKNIQYF.

The V and J genes are TRBV28 and TRBJ1-2; 7 bases fit TRBD1. CDR3 length: 14 amino acids. Germline loops: CDR1 MDHEN, CDR2 SYDVKM. V shed 4 bases and J 10 bases; nucleotides not matched to a gene: 12. This chain's CDR3 is CASSSPDRFCDYTF. The CDR3 nucleotides read TGTGCCAGCAGTTCCCCGGACAGGTTTTGTGACTACACCTTC.

J is TRBJ1-1 and V is TRBV7-9; 8 bases line up with TRBD1. The CDR3 is made up of 13 amino acids. J gave up 4 bases and V 5 bases, and 3 bases lay outside the gene matches. Germline assignment: CDR1 SEHNR and CDR2 FQNEAQ (reference sequence). In nucleotides, the CDR3 is TGTGCCAGCAGCAACACAGGGGGCACTGAAGCTTTCTTT. Amino acid sequence: CASSNTGGTEAFF. The variable domain in full, with the rest retrieved from reference TRBV7-9 and TRBJ1-1, is DTGVSQNPRHKITKRGQNVTFRCDPISEHNRLYWYRQTLGQGPEFLTYFQNEAQLEKSRLLSDRFSAERPKGSFSTLEIQRTEQGDSAMYLCASSNTGGTEAFFGQGTRLTVV.

There are a few counts of this clone. The chain combines TRBV28 with TRBJ1-2; tentatively, D is TRBD1 (6 bases). CDR1 and CDR2 (germline): MDHEN, SYDVKM. The V end was cut by 6 bases, the J end by 4 bases, with 18 bases between. The CDR3 has 15 amino acids. CDR3 region: CASRQTGQPIYGYTF. CDR3 in DNA: TGTGCCAGCAGGCAGACAGGACAACCCATCTATGGCTACACCTTC.

This chain uses TRBV2 with TRBJ1-6, with a possible D match to TRBD1 (6 bases). Per germline, CDR1 SNHLY and CDR2 FYNNEI. V lost 7 bases to trimming and J lost 6 bases, with 7 bases between them. This CDR3 is 12 amino acids long. CDR3: CASTQGNSPLHF. Written as DNA, the CDR3 is TGTGCCAGCACACAGGGTAATTCACCCCTCCACTTT.

The chain recombines TRBV6-4 with TRBJ1-1; a weak D match, TRBD1 (5 bases). Germline V gene sequence: CDR1 MRHNA, CDR2 SNTAGT. The length of the CDR3 is 15 residues. V was trimmed by 6 bases and J by 3 bases, leaving 17 bases between them. Here the CDR3 reads CASSATAGVDTEAFF. The CDR3 DNA reads TGTGCCAGCAGCGCTACAGCGGGGGTCGACACTGAAGCTTTCTTT.

The chain joins TRBV10-3 to TRBJ1-2; 9 nucleotides agree with TRBD1. The CDR3 length is 13 residues. Germline V gene data show CDR1 as ENHRY and CDR2 as SYGVKD. V gave up 4 bases and J gave up 3 bases; unmatched junction bases: 0. Here the CDR3 DNA reads TGTGCCATCAGTGGACAGGGGGACTATGGCTACACCTTC. This sequence encodes CAISGQGDYGYTF.